Below are 7 T cell receptor beta chains sequenced from a single sample in a study of blood T cell repertoires in COVID-19. Repertoires were generated with immunoSEQ multiplex PCR, while TCRdb's copy carries only in-frame clones and drops some. The sample contains some 370,000 clones, around 83% of which appear only once. The sample taken for sequencing was PBMCs or T cells enriched from blood (not recorded which). These receptors were collected from a woman between 45 and 65 years old who had recovered from COVID-19.

This clone has ten or more counts. V usage is TRBV2 and J usage is TRBJ1-1; 9 positions agree with TRBD1. The CDR3 consists of 16 residues. V lost 6 bases and J lost 5; bases outside the gene matches: 13. Germline V gene lookup returns CDR1 SNHLY and CDR2 FYNNEI. For the CDR3, the DNA is TGTGCCAGCAGACCTACCGGGACAGGGTCCCGGACTGAAGCTTTCTTT. Amino acids: CASRPTGTGSRTEAFF.

This clone has more than one count but fewer than ten. The V and J genes are TRBV6-5 and TRBJ1-2; D is unresolved. This CDR3 is built from 13 residues. V was pared by 10 bases and J by 8 bases, with 20 bases between. Germline CDR1 MNHEY, CDR2 SVGAGI. The CDR3 region is CATSPDPGVGYTF. The CDR3 DNA reads TGTGCCACCTCCCCTGACCCAGGTGTCGGCTACACCTTC.

The rearrangement uses TRBV19 and TRBJ1-2; D gene uncertain. V was shortened by 5 bases and J by 0 bases, with 13 bases between the two germline ends. From germline, CDR1 is LNHDA and CDR2 SQIVND (reference sequence). The CDR3 is 15 residues long. The CDR3 DNA reads TGTGCCAGTAGTGCGGGGTTGGGATCTAACTATGGCTACACCTTC. This translates into CASSAGLGSNYGYTF. Looking up the rest from reference TRBV19 and TRBJ1-2 gives the full variable domain: DGGITQSPKYLFRKEGQNVTLSCEQNLNHDAMYWYRQDPGQGLRLIYYSQIVNDFQKGDIAEGYSVSREKKESFPLTVTSAQKNPTAFYLCASSAGLGSNYGYTFGSGTRLTVV.

The chain employs TRBV19 and TRBJ1-2, with a tentative D call TRBD1 (6 bases). The CDR3 runs to 15 residues. Germline V gene sequence: CDR1 LNHDA, CDR2 SQIVND (reference sequence). Trimming took off 10 bases at V and 2 bases at J, with 20 bases between the two ends. For the CDR3, the DNA is TGTGCCACCAACAGGGCAGCCCCTAACAACTATGGCTACACCTTC. This sequence encodes CATNRAAPNNYGYTF. The whole variable domain, remainder taken from reference TRBV19 and TRBJ1-2, is DGGITQSPKYLFRKEGQNVTLSCEQNLNHDAMYWYRQDPGQGLRLIYYSQIVNDFQKGDIAEGYSVSREKKESFPLTVTSAQKNPTAFYLCATNRAAPNNYGYTFGSGTRLTVV.

The rearrangement uses TRBV4-1 and TRBJ1-2; D is perhaps TRBD1 (5 bases). CDR1 and CDR2 (germline): MGHRA, YSYEKL. Trimming took 0 bases from V and 2 from J, leaving 10 bases between them. The length of the CDR3 is 15 residues. In nucleotides, the CDR3 is TGCGCCAGCAGCCAAGAATGGGGCAGAAACTATGGCTACACCTTC. It is translated as CASSQEWGRNYGYTF.

This clone was seen more than once but under ten times. This rearrangement joins TRBV30 to TRBJ2-7; 9 nucleotides match TRBD1. Germline loops: CDR1 GTSNPN, CDR2 SVGIG (reference sequence). J lost 4 bases, V lost 2 bases, and 9 bases had no gene match. This CDR3 comprises 15 residues. The CDR3, as DNA: TGTGCCTGGAGTAACGTACCGGGACAGGGTTACGAGCAGTACTTC. It encodes CAWSNVPGQGYEQYF.

The gene calls are TRBV30 and TRBJ2-2; 12 nucleotides match TRBD2. Germline V gene lookup returns CDR1 GTSNPN and CDR2 SVGIG (reference sequence). With 4 bases clipped from V and 4 bases from J, the junction kept 7 bases outside the gene matches. The CDR3 consists of 16 residues. CDR3 coding DNA: TGTGCCTGGAACCAGGGACTAGCGGGTTTCACCGGGGAGCTGTTTTTT. Its translation is CAWNQGLAGFTGELFF.